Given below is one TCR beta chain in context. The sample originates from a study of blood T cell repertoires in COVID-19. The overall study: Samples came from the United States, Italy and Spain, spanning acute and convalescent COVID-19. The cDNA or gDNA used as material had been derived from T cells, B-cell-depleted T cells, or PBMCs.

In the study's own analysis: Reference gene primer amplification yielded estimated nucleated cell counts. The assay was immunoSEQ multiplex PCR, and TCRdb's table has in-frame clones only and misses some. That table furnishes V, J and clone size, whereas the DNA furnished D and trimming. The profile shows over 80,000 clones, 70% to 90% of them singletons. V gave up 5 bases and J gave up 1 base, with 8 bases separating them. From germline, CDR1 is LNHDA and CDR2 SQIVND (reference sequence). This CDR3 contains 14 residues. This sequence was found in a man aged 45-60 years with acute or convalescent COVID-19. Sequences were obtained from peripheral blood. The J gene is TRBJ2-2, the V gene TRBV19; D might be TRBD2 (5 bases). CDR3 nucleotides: TGTGCCAGTAGTGACGGGATGAACACCGGGGAGCTGTTTTTT. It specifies CASSDGMNTGELFF.